These 32 T cell receptor beta chains were sequenced from one sample in a study of cytomegalovirus exposure and HLA in healthy donors. The PCR used 60 Vbeta and 13 Jbeta primers. The protocol was immunoSEQ multiplex PCR, while the TCRdb copy is restricted to in-frame clones and leaves out a portion. The sample lists fewer than 250,000 clones; 81% were seen once. The sample comprised PBMCs. These receptors were taken from a man aged 35 to 55 in good health and CMV-seropositive.

The chain recombines TRBV4-2 with TRBJ2-5; 9 bases fit TRBD2. This CDR3 is built from 13 residues. Germline CDR1 is LGHNA and CDR2 is YNFKEQ. Unmatched junction bases numbered 6, after V lost 2 bases and J lost 11 bases. The CDR3 here is CASSQFLAGEQYF. The CDR3 bases are TGTGCCAGCAGCCAATTTTTAGCGGGGGAGCAGTACTTC.

This chain connects TRBV10-3 to TRBJ2-5; 7 positions match TRBD2. With 4 bases clipped from V and 5 bases from J, the junction kept 13 bases outside the gene matches. The CDR3 is 16 residues long. CDR1 and CDR2 (germline): ENHRY, SYGVKD. CDR3 amino acids: CAISAPAGGGEETQYF. CDR3 in DNA: TGTGCCATCAGTGCTCCGGCCGGGGGAGGGGAGGAGACCCAGTACTTC.

The chain employs TRBV7-2 and TRBJ2-7, with D possibly being TRBD1 (5 bases). Germline V gene sequence: CDR1 SGHTA, CDR2 FQGNSA. Trimming removed 6 bases from V and 3 bases from J, with 18 bases in between. CDR3 length: 15 residues. The CDR3, as DNA: TGTGCCAGCAGAACAGGCCCTAACCATCTCTACGAGCAGTACTTC. Protein: CASRTGPNHLYEQYF.

This clone was seen a handful of times. The chain links TRBV9 to TRBJ2-3; D call uncertain. Looked up from germline, CDR1 is SGDLS and CDR2 is YYNGEE. Trimming stripped 6 bases from V and 0 bases from J, with 5 bases between. The CDR3 has 12 residues. The CDR3, as DNA: TGTGCCAGCACCGGGAGCACAGATACGCAGTATTTT. Amino acid sequence: CASTGSTDTQYF.

This sequence joins TRBV4-3 and TRBJ1-1, with D tentatively TRBD1 (5 bases). The CDR3 runs to 13 residues. CDR1 and CDR2 (germline): LGHNA, YSLEER. V lost 4 bases and J lost 4, with 10 bases in between. CDR3 coding DNA: TGCGCCAGCAGCCCCGGGGGGACCACTGAAGCTTTCTTT. It specifies CASSPGGTTEAFF.

The chain uses TRBV7-9 and TRBJ2-2; tentatively, D is TRBD2 (7 bases). The CDR3 consists of 15 residues. Per the germline V gene, CDR1 is SEHNR and CDR2 is FQNEAQ (reference sequence). V gave up 4 bases and J gave up 7 bases, with 16 bases separating them. The CDR3 reads CASSSGGGADGELFF. Here the CDR3 DNA reads TGTGCCAGCAGCTCCGGTGGGGGGGCGGACGGGGAGCTGTTTTTT.

This clone was seen a handful of times. One end of the junction does not line up with germline, which may come from a read error. CDR3 nucleotide sequence: TGCGCCAGCAGCCAAGAAAGGGACAGGGAAACTTTCTTT. Amino acid sequence: CASSQERDRETFF. V is TRBV7-9 and J is TRBJ1-1; 9 nucleotides align to TRBD1. CDR3 length equals 13 residues. CDR1 and CDR2 (germline): SEHNR, FQNEAQ (reference sequence).

The chain combines TRBV20-1 with TRBJ1-2, with D possibly matching TRBD1 (5 bases). The germline V and J ends were trimmed by 8 bases and 6 bases, with 13 bases remaining between them. In germline, CDR1 is DFQATT, CDR2 SNEGSKA (reference sequence). The CDR3 is 11 amino acids. CDR3 protein: CSIDSANGYTF. CDR3 sequence (DNA): TGCAGTATTGACAGTGCCAATGGCTACACCTTC.

The rearrangement uses TRBV12-5 and TRBJ2-6; the match to TRBD1 covers 7 bases. This CDR3 is built from 17 residues. The germline gives CDR1 LGHNT, CDR2 FRNRAP. The V segment lost 6 bases and the J segment 0 bases; nucleotides outside the gene matches: 8. CDR3 DNA sequence: TGTGCTAGTGGCTGGACAGGTACAAACTCTGGGGCCAACGTCCTGACTTTC. It specifies CASGWTGTNSGANVLTF.

This chain joins TRBV7-8 and TRBJ1-2, with D possibly matching TRBD1 (6 bases). The V and J ends lost 4 bases and 4 bases respectively, with 19 bases between them. Germline loops: CDR1 SGHVS, CDR2 FQNEAQ. This CDR3 has 16 residues. The CDR3 loop reads CASSYRRTALGYGYTF. The CDR3 coding sequence is TGTGCCAGCAGCTATCGGAGGACAGCCCTTGGCTATGGCTACACCTTC.

The chain has TRBV4-2 and TRBJ2-2; 7 bases align to TRBD2. Germline assignment: CDR1 LGHNA and CDR2 YNFKEQ. Losses at the gene ends were 5 bases for V and 6 bases for J; bases not matched to a gene: 3. CDR3 length: 13 amino acids. For the CDR3, the DNA is TGTGCCAGCAGCGCAGCGGGACCCGGGGAGCTGTTTTTT. It specifies CASSAAGPGELFF.

This clone was seen more than once but under ten times. The V call is TRBV7-9, the J call TRBJ2-2; 12 bases fit TRBD2. The V and J ends lost 5 bases and 2 bases, in that order; junction bases with no gene match: 3. Germline V lookup: CDR1 SEHNR, CDR2 FQNEAQ (reference sequence). The CDR3 covers 16 residues. The CDR3 nucleotides are TGTGCCAGCAGCCCAGGACTAGCGGGAAACACCGGGGAGCTGTTTTTT. This translates into CASSPGLAGNTGELFF.

Written as DNA, the CDR3 is TGTGCCAGCAGCCAAGATTTAAGCTATGAGCAGTTCTTC. It codes for CASSQDLSYEQFF. The V and J genes are TRBV4-2 and TRBJ2-1; no reliable D call. This CDR3 region has 13 residues. In germline, CDR1 is LGHNA, CDR2 YNFKEQ. V dropped 0 bases and J dropped 8 bases, with 8 bases sitting between them.

The V and J genes are TRBV19 and TRBJ1-2; D not certain. The germline gives CDR1 LNHDA, CDR2 SQIVND (reference sequence). The V gene lost 4 bases and the J gene lost 8 bases, with 17 bases spanning the gap. The CDR3 runs 14 residues. CDR3 residues: CASSRNGGVLGYTF. The CDR3 DNA sequence: TGTGCCAGTAGTAGAAACGGCGGAGTCCTGGGCTACACCTTC. Supplemented by reference TRBV19 and TRBJ1-2, the full variable domain reads DGGITQSPKYLFRKEGQNVTLSCEQNLNHDAMYWYRQDPGQGLRLIYYSQIVNDFQKGDIAEGYSVSREKKESFPLTVTSAQKNPTAFYLCASSRNGGVLGYTFGSGTRLTVV.

This chain links TRBV13 with TRBJ2-1; a weak D match, TRBD2 (5 bases). The CDR3 has 16 amino acids. Deletions cut 0 bases from V and 4 bases from J, with 13 bases between. Germline V gene lookup returns CDR1 PRHDT and CDR2 FYEKMQ (reference sequence). The chain's CDR3 is CASSLGSVPGYNEQFF. In nucleotides, the CDR3 is TGTGCCAGCAGCTTAGGATCGGTCCCGGGATACAATGAGCAGTTCTTC. The variable domain in full, completed from reference TRBV13 and TRBJ2-1, reads AAGVIQSPRHLIKEKRETATLKCYPIPRHDTVYWYQQGPGQDPQFLISFYEKMQSDKGSIPDRFSAQQFSDYHSELNMSSLELGDSALYFCASSLGSVPGYNEQFFGPGTRLTVL.

The gene calls are TRBV9 and TRBJ2-3, with 10 bases fitting TRBD2. V shed 3 bases and J 5 bases; nucleotides not matched to a gene: 6. The CDR3 has 15 amino acids. Germline assignment: CDR1 SGDLS and CDR2 YYNGEE. The CDR3 DNA follows: TGTGCCAGCAGCGAGGGACTAGCGTTTGGAGATACGCAGTATTTT. It is translated as CASSEGLAFGDTQYF.

The chain links TRBV6-4 to TRBJ1-6; D is ambiguous. Germline assignment: CDR1 MRHNA and CDR2 SNTAGT. The CDR3 is 13 amino acids. V was clipped by 0 bases and J by 10 bases, with 7 bases between them. The CDR3 loop is CASSDSLGSPLHF. CDR3 DNA sequence: TGTGCCAGCAGTGACTCCCTAGGATCACCCCTCCACTTT.

About this clone itself: The sample contains more than one DNA sequence encoding this CDR3. The gene calls are TRBV18 and TRBJ2-7; a weak D match, TRBD1 (6 bases). This CDR3 contains 14 residues. Germline V CDR1 and CDR2: KGHSH, LQKENI. V lost 3 bases to trimming and J lost 2 bases, with 11 bases between them. DNA for the CDR3: TGTGCCAGCTCACCCGGAACAGGGACCTACGAGCAGTACTTC. This sequence encodes CASSPGTGTYEQYF.

This clone was counted a single time. V and J are TRBV5-6 and TRBJ2-3, with a tentative D call TRBD1 (6 bases). The CDR3 extends over 13 amino acids. The germline V gene encodes CDR1 SGHDT and CDR2 YYEEEE. V dropped 5 bases and J dropped 3 bases, with 10 bases sitting between them. In DNA, the CDR3 is TGTGCCAGCAGAAGGGACACTACAGATACGCAGTATTTT. It translates to CASRRDTTDTQYF. Full variable domain (remainder filled in from reference TRBV5-6 and TRBJ2-3): DAGVTQSPTHLIKTRGQQVTLRCSPKSGHDTVSWYQQALGQGPQFIFQYYEEEERQRGNFPDRFSGHQFPNYSSELNVNALLLGDSALYLCASRRDTTDTQYFGPGTRLTVL.

The chain joins TRBV7-2 to TRBJ2-2, with TRBD2 matching 9 bases. The germline gives CDR1 SGHTA, CDR2 FQGNSA. Trimming removed 1 base from V and 2 bases from J; junction bases left unmatched: 2. The CDR3 covers 16 residues. CDR3 loop: CASSLGRGGNTGELFF. The CDR3 DNA reads as TGTGCCAGCAGCTTAGGGCGGGGGGGTAACACCGGGGAGCTGTTTTTT.

The CDR3 DNA sequence: TGCGCCAGCAGCCGCCGAGGTGGCGAGACCCAGTACTTC. Translated: CASSRRGGETQYF. The rearrangement joins TRBV4-1 to TRBJ2-5; D unclear. Trimming pared 4 bases from V and 5 bases from J, leaving 11 bases between. The germline CDR1 and CDR2 sequences are MGHRA and YSYEKL. This CDR3 spans 13 amino acids.

This clone occurred once. The genes are TRBV6-1 and TRBJ1-4; D unresolved. Germline CDR1 is MNHNS and CDR2 is SASEGT. Between the trimmed V and J ends, which lost 5 bases and 12 bases, there was a span of 10 bases. CDR3 length: 11 residues. CDR3 DNA sequence: TGTGCCAGCAGTCTCCTGAGTGAACTGTTTTTT. It codes for CASSLLSELFF.

This clone was picked up a small number of times. V and J are TRBV7-9 and TRBJ1-1; weak D call: TRBD1 (5 bases). Germline CDR1 and CDR2: SEHNR and FQNEAQ (reference sequence). Between the trimmed V and J ends, which lost 2 bases and 6 bases, there was a span of 16 bases. CDR3 length: 15 residues. The CDR3 here is CASSLYGVDTAEAFF. The CDR3 DNA reads as TGTGCCAGCAGCTTATATGGGGTGGACACCGCTGAAGCTTTCTTT. Drawing the rest from reference TRBV7-9 and TRBJ1-1, the complete variable domain is DTGVSQNPRHKITKRGQNVTFRCDPISEHNRLYWYRQTLGQGPEFLTYFQNEAQLEKSRLLSDRFSAERPKGSFSTLEIQRTEQGDSAMYLCASSLYGVDTAEAFFGQGTRLTVV.

The genes are TRBV25-1 and TRBJ2-2, with 8 bases identical to TRBD1. This CDR3 contains 16 residues. Germline-derived CDR1 and CDR2 are MGHDK and SYGVNS. V shed 9 bases, J shed 0 bases, and the junction held 9 bases outside the gene matches. The CDR3 is CARGGQGKANTGELFF. Here the CDR3 DNA reads TGTGCCAGGGGTGGACAGGGTAAAGCGAACACCGGGGAGCTGTTTTTT.

J is TRBJ2-7 and V is TRBV4-1; 8 bases line up with TRBD1. The CDR3 runs 18 residues. Losses at the gene ends were 4 bases for V and 3 bases for J; bases not matched to a gene: 17. Germline loops: CDR1 MGHRA, CDR2 YSYEKL. DNA for the CDR3: TGCGCCAGCAGCCTCCTTAACGTAGGGACAGGTCAGATCTACGAGCAGTACTTC. Encoded protein: CASSLLNVGTGQIYEQYF.

V is TRBV4-3 and J is TRBJ1-4, with a possible D match to TRBD1 (5 bases). Trimming removed 4 bases at V and 5 bases at J, with 14 bases between. Germline CDR1 reads LGHNA; CDR2 reads YSLEER. The CDR3 length is 15 residues. CDR3 loop: CASSPGGGQNEKLFF. The CDR3 nucleotides are TGCGCCAGCAGCCCCGGCGGGGGTCAAAATGAAAAACTGTTTTTT.

This clone has a handful of counts. J is TRBJ2-1 and V is TRBV4-3; possible D gene TRBD2, 6 bases. CDR3 length: 13 amino acids. Germline assignment: CDR1 LGHNA and CDR2 YSLEER. Trimming removed 1 base from V and 8 bases from J, with 9 bases in between. The CDR3 nucleotides are TGCGCCAGCAGCCAAGTCCCTAGCGATGAGCAGTTCTTC. It is translated as CASSQVPSDEQFF.

The V and J genes are TRBV18 and TRBJ2-2; 7 bases are shared with TRBD2. This CDR3 contains 15 residues. With 0 bases clipped from V and 4 bases from J, the junction kept 2 bases outside the gene matches. Germline V gene data show CDR1 as KGHSH and CDR2 as LQKENI. In DNA form, the CDR3 reads TGTGCCAGCTCACCACCGGCGGGGGTCACCGGGGAGCTGTTTTTT. Amino acid sequence: CASSPPAGVTGELFF.

The chain combines TRBV29-1 with TRBJ2-3; TRBD1 matches 7 bases. V shed 1 base and J 2 bases; nucleotides not matched to a gene: 6. Germline V gives CDR1 SQVTM, CDR2 ANQGSEA. The CDR3 length is 15 residues. CDR3 sequence (DNA): TGCAGCGTTGAAGGTGGGGGACAGATCACAGATACGCAGTATTTT. Amino acids: CSVEGGGQITDTQYF.

As for this clone: Other DNA sequences in this sample translate to the same CDR3. This sequence joins TRBV7-9 and TRBJ2-2, with D perhaps matching TRBD2 (6 bases). Germline assignment: CDR1 SEHNR and CDR2 FQNEAQ (reference sequence). The CDR3 loop spans 13 amino acids. V lost 3 bases and J 4 bases, leaving 6 bases between the germline ends. The DNA of the CDR3 is TGTGCCAGCAGCTTGGGGGGCACCGGGGAGCTGTTTTTT. Translated: CASSLGGTGELFF. Full variable domain (missing parts from reference TRBV7-9 and TRBJ2-2): DTGVSQNPRHKITKRGQNVTFRCDPISEHNRLYWYRQTLGQGPEFLTYFQNEAQLEKSRLLSDRFSAERPKGSFSTLEIQRTEQGDSAMYLCASSLGGTGELFFGEGSRLTVL.

CDR3 in DNA: TGCGCCAGCAGCTCAACTCGGACAGGGGGAAACACCGGGGAGCTGTTTTTT. Its protein product is CASSSTRTGGNTGELFF. The chain uses TRBV5-1 and TRBJ2-2; 10 bases line up with TRBD1. Trimming cost V 3 bases and J 2 bases; bases outside gene matches: 7. The CDR3 sequence is 17 residues long. Germline CDR1 reads SGHRS; CDR2 reads YFSETQ.

This sequence joins TRBV7-8 and TRBJ1-5, with D hard to call. Germline V gives CDR1 SGHVS, CDR2 FQNEAQ. The CDR3 has 14 residues. Deletions cut 0 bases from V and 5 bases from J, with 8 bases between. The CDR3 reads CASSLALADQPQHF. The DNA for the CDR3 is TGTGCCAGCAGCTTAGCGCTGGCAGATCAGCCCCAGCATTTT. Full variable domain (missing parts from reference TRBV7-8 and TRBJ1-5): GAGVSQSPRYKVAKRGQDVALRCDPISGHVSLFWYQQALGQGPEFLTYFQNEAQLDKSGLPSDRFFAERPEGSVSTLKIQRTQQEDSAVYLCASSLALADQPQHFGDGTRLSIL.